This T cell receptor (beta chain) was recorded in a study of T cells in Graves' hyperthyroidism and ophthalmopathy. Study overall: At the time of initial diagnosis and before any treatment, peripheral blood was collected. Study-wide results and caveats: Ophthalmopathy could be told apart from stable hyperthyroidism with a 13 V-J model. Blood samples included most of the expanded thyroid clonotypes exceeding 0.001.

Hyperthyroidism in the patients, aged 18 to 65, was newly diagnosed and under 2 months in duration. TCR beta CDR3 regions were amplified from RNA. The TCR CDR3 first-round RT-PCR relied on the HTBI primer set. TCRdb ran MiXCR on the multiplex PCR reads and lists one entry per CDR3 protein. The sample includes hundreds of thousands of distinct CDR3 sequences, 35% of them seen just once. Concerning this clonotype: Its antigen is unidentified. This may be a read error, as it is one base from a much larger clone. The CDR3 does not close with the conserved phenylalanine or tryptophan, likely indicating a read error.

Germline CDR1 and CDR2: SGDLS and YYNGEE. Between the trimmed V and J ends, which lost 0 bases and 4 bases, there was a span of 14 bases. This CDR3 comprises 15 residues. Sequenced input: blood. This clonotype was obtained from a woman in her thirties or forties with Graves' hyperthyroidism. This chain uses TRBV9 with TRBJ2-7, with no clear D. The CDR3 region has the DNA TGTGCCAGCAGCGTAGGGCAGGACCCCTCTTACGAGCAGTACCTC. Its translation is CASSVGQDPSYEQYL.